This TCR beta chain was identified during a study of pediatric ulcerative colitis. The assay was immunoSEQ multiplex PCR, and TCRdb's table has in-frame clones only and misses some. The data contain 37,000 or so clones, roughly 80% of them singletons. At colonoscopy, a blood sample was also collected. With 0 bases removed from V and 9 bases from J, the gap between germline ends came to 9 bases. The CDR3 runs 13 residues. Germline V lookup: CDR1 MNHEY, CDR2 SVGAGI. The study, taken as a whole, reports: Compared with controls, ulcerative colitis showed greater blood-rectum clone sharing. Acute severe colitis showed lower rectal diversity from clonal expansions. Total lymphocyte DNA, not sorted subsets, was the template.

In the case of this clone: What it binds is not known.

This clonotype was obtained from a girl under 18 with moderate ulcerative colitis. This chain uses TRBV6-5 with TRBJ2-1; D might be TRBD2 (6 bases). Sequencing was done on a sample of blood. In DNA form, the CDR3 reads TGTGCCAGCAGTTACTCTCGGGAGATTGAGCAGTTCTTC. The encoded protein is CASSYSREIEQFF.